These 28 T cell receptor beta chains share one sample of origin, sequenced in a study of Ad26.COV2.S vaccination and SARS-CoV-2 variants. Sequencing used immunoSEQ multiplex PCR; TCRdb keeps in-frame clones, though not all of them. The sample gives 410,000 or so clones, approximately 90% of which show up once; over 1.5% is in the top ten. The treatment was: roughly 20 received Ad26.COV2.S at low or high dose, single or two shots; five or six received placebo; per-sample allocation not given. Sampling occurred on day 63 after the first vaccine or placebo injection. The sample consisted of peripheral blood, taken in a trial of Ad26.COV2.S vaccine versus placebo. The receptor set was obtained from a person aged 18 to 59 who received the Ad26.COV2.S COVID-19 vaccine or a placebo.

The CDR3 sequence is CASSQRTGYLQPQHF. The CDR3 DNA reads TGCGCCAGCAGCCAACGGACAGGGTACCTTCAGCCCCAGCATTTT. The chain links TRBV4-1 to TRBJ1-5; 8 bases align to TRBD1. Germline CDR1 and CDR2: MGHRA and YSYEKL. The J segment lost 6 bases and the V segment lost 2 bases, leaving 6 bases of the junction unmatched. The CDR3 covers 15 residues.

The V gene is TRBV24-1, the J gene TRBJ2-1; D gene unclear. Trimming removed 0 bases from V and 6 bases from J, with 5 bases in between. CDR1 and CDR2 from the germline V gene are KGHDR and SFDVKD. There are 13 residues in the CDR3. The CDR3: CATSDLGPNEQFF. DNA of the CDR3: TGTGCCACCAGTGATTTGGGACCCAATGAGCAGTTCTTC.

The V and J genes are TRBV27 and TRBJ1-1; D is unclear. This CDR3 has 11 residues. Germline V gives CDR1 MNHEY, CDR2 SMNVEV (reference sequence). Trimming took 2 bases from V and 6 from J, leaving 4 bases between them. DNA of the CDR3: TGTGCCAGCAGTTTAGGGTCTGAAGCTTTCTTT. This codes for CASSLGSEAFF.

The genes are TRBV23-1 and TRBJ1-2; D is unclear. TRBV23-1 is annotated as an ORF whose role is uncertain. With 4 bases removed from V and 3 bases from J, the gap between germline ends came to 18 bases. The CDR3 is 16 amino acids. CDR3 sequence (DNA): TGCGCCAGCAGTCCAATTTGCCCCCCGACGGACTATGGCTACACCTTC. Its translation is CASSPICPPTDYGYTF.

J is TRBJ2-7 and V is TRBV10-1; no firm D call. Trimming shortened V by 3 bases and J by 5 bases, and 11 bases separated the two germline ends. The CDR3 totals 13 residues. Germline V CDR1 and CDR2: WNHNN, SYGVQD (reference sequence). The CDR3 is CASSDTLYDEQYF. In DNA form, the CDR3 reads TGCGCCAGCAGTGACACCCTCTACGACGAGCAGTACTTC.

V gene TRBV28 combines with J gene TRBJ2-7; D gene uncertain. CDR3 length: 11 amino acids. The V and J ends lost 8 bases and 2 bases respectively, with 7 bases between them. Germline CDR1 MDHEN, CDR2 SYDVKM. This CDR3 reads CASHTPYEQYF. In nucleotides, the CDR3 is TGTGCCAGCCATACACCCTACGAGCAGTACTTC.

The V gene is TRBV4-3, the J gene TRBJ1-1; D is undetermined. CDR3 length: 15 amino acids. V was pared by 1 base and J by 5 bases, with 14 bases between. CDR1 is LGHNA, CDR2 YSLEER, per germline. CDR3 coding DNA: TGCGCCAGCAGCCAAGGAGGCCGGGTCGGGACTGAAGCTTTCTTT. Protein: CASSQGGRVGTEAFF.

This rearrangement joins TRBV7-9 to TRBJ1-2, with a possible D match to TRBD1 (6 bases). The CDR3 loop spans 17 amino acids. Germline V CDR1 and CDR2: SEHNR, FQNEAQ (reference sequence). The V and J ends lost 3 bases and 4 bases respectively, with 21 bases between them. The CDR3 DNA follows: TGTGCCAGCAGCTTGGATAGCAGCGGGGGCACCTCCTATGGCTACACCTTC. It codes for CASSLDSSGGTSYGYTF.

DNA of the CDR3: TGTGCCATCAGTGAGTCACCTGGACTGATCAATCAGCCCCAGCATTTT. Translation: CAISESPGLINQPQHF. The rearrangement links TRBV10-3 to TRBJ1-5, with no clear D. The length of the CDR3 is 16 residues. Germline CDR1 and CDR2: ENHRY and SYGVKD. V was trimmed by 0 bases and J by 3 bases, leaving 12 bases between them.

The chain has TRBV6-1 and TRBJ1-4, with D unclear. V was clipped by 5 bases and J by 3 bases, with 10 bases between them. The germline CDR1 and CDR2 sequences are MNHNS and SASEGT. The CDR3 has 14 residues. The CDR3 sequence is CASSYSTANEKLFF. The CDR3 bases are TGTGCCAGCAGTTATAGCACGGCTAATGAAAAACTGTTTTTT.

The rearrangement uses TRBV25-1 and TRBJ2-5; D is uncertain. This CDR3 has 15 amino acids. The germline V gene encodes CDR1 MGHDK and CDR2 SYGVNS. The ends were cut back, 5 bases at V and 1 base at J, with 14 bases in the middle. In nucleotides, the CDR3 is TGTGCCAGCAGTTCCCCTCTAAACCCCCAAGAGACCCAGTACTTC. Translating it yields CASSSPLNPQETQYF.

The chain links TRBV28 to TRBJ2-5; TRBD1 might be the D (6 bases). Trimming removed 6 bases at V and 1 base at J, with 12 bases between. Germline-derived CDR1 and CDR2 are MDHEN and SYDVKM. There are 14 residues in the CDR3. The CDR3 DNA follows: TGTGCCAGCAGCCCCTCACAGGGCCAAGAGACCCAGTACTTC. Residues: CASSPSQGQETQYF.

This clone has only one observation. Different DNA sequences within this sample yield the same CDR3. The rearrangement links TRBV19 to TRBJ1-1; tentative D call: TRBD1 (6 bases). Germline assignment: CDR1 LNHDA and CDR2 SQIVND (reference sequence). V shed 1 base and J shed 0 bases, with 9 bases lying between them. The CDR3 covers 15 residues. The CDR3 DNA follows: TGTGCCAGTAGTATAGGACAGGTAATGAACACTGAAGCTTTCTTT. Protein: CASSIGQVMNTEAFF.

This chain joins TRBV4-3 and TRBJ1-2; weak D call: TRBD1 (5 bases). The ends were cut back, 0 bases at V and 2 bases at J, with 16 bases in the middle. Germline V lookup: CDR1 LGHNA, CDR2 YSLEER. The CDR3 consists of 17 residues. The CDR3, as DNA: TGCGCCAGCAGCCAAGATAGGGACTTTCGGGGGAACTATGGCTACACCTTC. It yields the protein CASSQDRDFRGNYGYTF.

About this clone: In the same sample, other DNA sequences code for this CDR3. CDR3 nucleotides: TGTGCCAGCAGTTACTCGGGTCAGCCCCAGCATTTT. Protein product: CASSYSGQPQHF. The chain is built from TRBV6-6 and TRBJ1-5; D not resolved. V gave up 0 bases and J gave up 6 bases, with 3 bases separating them. The CDR3 extends over 12 amino acids. CDR1 MNHNY and CDR2 SVGAGI come from the germline V gene (reference sequence).

The rearrangement joins TRBV9 to TRBJ1-2; D is perhaps TRBD1 (6 bases). The CDR3 is 14 amino acids. V lost 7 bases and J lost 0, with 13 bases in between. Germline V gene sequence: CDR1 SGDLS, CDR2 YYNGEE. DNA for the CDR3: TGTGCCAGCTTGGGGGCAGGGGCTAACTATGGCTACACCTTC. Translation: CASLGAGANYGYTF.

The table lists this clone with a few counts. The V and J genes are TRBV18 and TRBJ2-7; a weak D match, TRBD1 (5 bases). Germline lookup yields CDR1 KGHSH and CDR2 LQKENI. V lost 0 bases and J 3 bases, leaving 6 bases between the germline ends. The CDR3 runs 13 residues. For the CDR3, the DNA is TGTGCCAGCTCACCACCGGGGCACTACGAGCAGTACTTC. Its translation is CASSPPGHYEQYF.

V usage is TRBV12-3 or TRBV12-4 and J usage is TRBJ1-1; TRBD1 is a possible D gene (5 bases). With 1 base removed from V and 7 bases from J, the gap between germline ends came to 10 bases. The CDR3 is 13 residues long. CDR3 nucleotides: TGTGCCAGCAGTTTAGAGAGGGGACTTGAAGCTTTCTTT. It is translated as CASSLERGLEAFF.

The chain employs TRBV30 and TRBJ1-5, with 10 positions matching TRBD1. CDR1 GTSNPN and CDR2 SVGIG come from the germline V gene (reference sequence). Unmatched junction bases numbered 2, after V lost 3 bases and J lost 6 bases. CDR3 length equals 13 residues. CDR3: CAWRTGGSQPQHF. The CDR3, as DNA: TGTGCCTGGAGGACAGGGGGCTCTCAGCCCCAGCATTTT.

This clone was observed once. The V gene is TRBV2, the J gene TRBJ1-6, with 10 bases aligning to TRBD1. V lost 6 bases, J lost 10 bases, and 3 bases stayed unmatched. Looked up from germline, CDR1 is SNHLY and CDR2 is FYNNEI. This CDR3 contains 13 residues. CDR3 nucleotide sequence: TGTGCCAGCAGCCGGGACAGGGGATCACCCCTCCACTTT. Its translation: CASSRDRGSPLHF.

The gene calls are TRBV27 and TRBJ2-3; 13 bases agree with TRBD2. V lost 6 bases to trimming and J lost 3 bases; unmatched junction nucleotides: 12. Germline V CDR1 and CDR2: MNHEY, SMNVEV (reference sequence). The CDR3 consists of 18 residues. The CDR3 loop is CASSSGTSGVLGTDTQYF. The CDR3 DNA is TGTGCCAGCAGCTCCGGGACTAGCGGGGTCTTAGGTACAGATACGCAGTATTTT.

This chain joins TRBV2 and TRBJ1-6, with 9 bases identical to TRBD1. The CDR3 has 16 amino acids. V shed 0 bases, J shed 5 bases, and the junction held 2 bases outside the gene matches. Germline loops: CDR1 SNHLY, CDR2 FYNNEI. CDR3 sequence (DNA): TGTGCCAGCAGTGAAGCCGGGACAGGGAATAATTCACCCCTCCACTTT. Protein product: CASSEAGTGNNSPLHF.

The gene calls are TRBV12-5 and TRBJ2-3, with 12 positions matching TRBD2. Germline trimming cut 0 bases from V and 2 bases from J; bases unmatched to any gene: 18. The CDR3 runs to 22 residues. The germline CDR1 and CDR2 sequences are LGHNT and FRNRAP. CDR3 DNA: TGTGCTAGTGGTTTGGTTGGTGGACTAGCGGGGAAGTCACAGTATCACACAGATACGCAGTATTTT. Its protein is CASGLVGGLAGKSQYHTDTQYF. Based on the CDR3 plus reference TRBV12-5 and TRBJ2-3, the full variable domain is DARVTQTPRHKVTEMGQEVTMRCQPILGHNTVFWYRQTMMQGLELLAYFRNRAPLDDSGMPKDRFSAEMPDATLATLKIQPSEPRDSAVYFCASGLVGGLAGKSQYHTDTQYFGPGTRLTVL.

This sequence joins TRBV13 and TRBJ2-1; 7 nucleotides align to TRBD2. The germline gives CDR1 PRHDT, CDR2 FYEKMQ (reference sequence). Losses at the gene ends were 5 bases for V and 6 bases for J; bases not matched to a gene: 7. CDR3 length equals 14 residues. CDR3 in DNA: TGTGCCAGCAGCGAGCAGCGGGGCCTCAATGAGCAGTTCTTC. Translation: CASSEQRGLNEQFF. The full variable domain, in which reference TRBV13 and TRBJ2-1 provide the parts outside the CDR3, is AAGVIQSPRHLIKEKRETATLKCYPIPRHDTVYWYQQGPGQDPQFLISFYEKMQSDKGSIPDRFSAQQFSDYHSELNMSSLELGDSALYFCASSEQRGLNEQFFGPGTRLTVL.

The chain uses TRBV15 and TRBJ2-3, with D maybe TRBD1 (5 bases). CDR1 and CDR2 from the germline V gene are LNHNV and YYDKDF (reference sequence). V shed 1 base and J shed 0 bases, with 17 bases lying between them. The CDR3 loop spans 18 amino acids. The CDR3 DNA reads as TGTGCCACCAGCAGAGTATTATTAGGACATATTAGCACAGATACGCAGTATTTT. Encoded protein: CATSRVLLGHISTDTQYF.

This chain joins TRBV3-1 (or the pseudogene TRBV3-2) and TRBJ1-3; the D is unclear. The CDR3 spans 11 residues. The V gene lost 10 bases and the J gene lost 2 bases, with 6 bases spanning the gap. Germline V CDR1 and CDR2: LGHDT, YNNKEL (reference sequence). CDR3 amino acids: CAIPPGNTIYF. As DNA, the CDR3 is TGTGCCATCCCGCCTGGAAACACCATATATTTT.

The chain carries TRBV10-1 and TRBJ2-1; no firm D call. The CDR3 extends over 14 amino acids. V lost 8 bases, J lost 6 bases, and 17 bases lay in between. CDR1 is WNHNN and CDR2 is SYGVQD in the germline V gene (reference sequence). CDR3 in amino acids: CASSSGRLINEQFF. The CDR3 DNA is TGCGCCAGCTCCTCGGGTAGATTGATCAATGAGCAGTTCTTC.

The rearrangement uses TRBV11-2 and TRBJ2-1; D may be TRBD1 or TRBD2 (5 bases each). V lost 2 bases to trimming and J lost 2 bases, with 10 bases between them. The CDR3 contains 15 residues. Germline assignment: CDR1 SGHAT and CDR2 FQNNGV. The CDR3 sequence is CASSLLEGPYNEQFF. CDR3 in DNA: TGTGCCAGCAGCTTATTAGAGGGGCCCTACAATGAGCAGTTCTTC. Filled out from reference TRBV11-2 and TRBJ2-1, the complete variable domain reads EAGVAQSPRYKIIEKRQSVAFWCNPISGHATLYWYQQILGQGPKLLIQFQNNGVVDDSQLPKDRFSAERLKGVDSTLKIQPAKLEDSAVYLCASSLLEGPYNEQFFGPGTRLTVL.